These 12 T cell receptor beta chains originate from one sample sequenced in a study of Graves' ophthalmopathy and Graves' hyperthyroidism. Amplified material comprised TCR beta CDR3 regions derived from RNA transcripts. RT-PCR was first run with HTBI primers, then multiplex PCR in a second round. Via MiXCR, TCRdb re-called the multiplex PCR reads, giving one row per CDR3 protein. The sample lists 350,000 to 450,000 distinct CDR3 sequences, roughly 21% occurring once. The sample consisted of peripheral blood. The receptors were gathered from a woman between 18 and 29 years old with stable Graves' hyperthyroidism.

This clonotype was counted at least ten times. The chain links TRBV6-1 to TRBJ2-7; possible D gene TRBD2, 6 bases. This CDR3 is built from 12 residues. Trimming took 7 bases from V and 2 from J, leaving 9 bases between them. CDR1 is MNHNS, CDR2 SASEGT, per germline. CDR3 residues: CASTGGAYEQYF. CDR3 nucleotide sequence: TGTGCCAGCACTGGAGGGGCCTACGAGCAGTACTTC.

This clonotype was seen at least ten times. This CDR3 reads CASSRLVGGRTEAFF. The CDR3 DNA is TGTGCCAGCAGTCGCCTTGTCGGGGGGCGGACTGAAGCTTTCTTT. V and J are TRBV6-2 or TRBV6-3 and TRBJ1-1; weak D call: TRBD1 (6 bases). Between the trimmed V and J ends, which lost 5 bases and 5 bases, there was a span of 18 bases. The CDR3 spans 15 residues. Per germline, CDR1 MNHEY and CDR2 SVGEGT.

This chain uses TRBV24-1 with TRBJ2-2, with a weak D call TRBD1 (7 bases). The V end was cut by 3 bases, the J end by 3 bases, with 10 bases between. The CDR3 contains 15 residues. Looked up from germline, CDR1 is KGHDR and CDR2 is SFDVKD. The CDR3 reads CATSDTGEDTGELFF. DNA for the CDR3: TGTGCCACCAGTGATACAGGGGAGGACACCGGGGAGCTGTTTTTT.

This clonotype came up many times. The chain couples TRBV18 to TRBJ2-7; no definite D call. The CDR3 is 15 amino acids. V gave up 3 bases and J gave up 3 bases, with 15 bases separating them. The germline CDR1 and CDR2 sequences are KGHSH and LQKENI. The CDR3 sequence is CASSPRLDKDYEQYF. The CDR3 DNA sequence: TGTGCCAGCTCACCTCGCTTAGACAAAGACTACGAGCAGTACTTC.

The chain is built from TRBV7-8 and TRBJ2-7, with D perhaps matching TRBD1 (5 bases). V shed 5 bases and J shed 3 bases, with 17 bases lying between them. Germline-derived CDR1 and CDR2 are SGHVS and FQNEAQ. This CDR3 has 15 amino acids. The CDR3 nucleotides are TGTGCCAGCAGCACGGACGGACACTTCCGCTACGAGCAGTACTTC. This gives the protein CASSTDGHFRYEQYF.

There are a few counts of this clonotype. The CDR3 is CASSLSLGAEAFF. The DNA for the CDR3 is TGTGCCAGCAGTCTCTCTTTGGGGGCTGAAGCTTTCTTT. The chain carries TRBV6-2 or TRBV6-3 and TRBJ1-1; TRBD1 is a possible D gene (5 bases). Germline CDR1 reads MNHEY; CDR2 reads SVGEGT. This CDR3 region has 13 residues. The germline V and J ends were trimmed by 5 bases and 6 bases, with 13 bases remaining between them.

The CDR3 spells CASSEASLAGGETQYF. The CDR3, as DNA: TGTGCCAGCAGTGAAGCCAGCCTAGCGGGAGGAGAGACCCAGTACTTC. The chain carries TRBV6-1 and TRBJ2-5; TRBD2 aligns across 11 bases. The V and J ends lost 0 bases and 4 bases, in that order; junction bases with no gene match: 4. Germline CDR1 MNHNS, CDR2 SASEGT. This CDR3 spans 16 amino acids.

This clonotype has more than one count but fewer than ten. J is TRBJ2-7 and V is TRBV28; TRBD1 matches 7 bases. This CDR3 contains 17 residues. V was pared by 3 bases and J by 6 bases, with 17 bases of the junction left unmatched. Germline V gives CDR1 MDHEN, CDR2 SYDVKM. CDR3 amino acids: CASSFPEPSDRAGEQYF. The CDR3 nucleotides read TGTGCCAGCAGTTTCCCCGAGCCAAGCGACAGGGCCGGCGAGCAGTACTTC. Using reference TRBV28 and TRBJ2-7 for the parts outside the CDR3, the full variable domain is DVKVTQSSRYLVKRTGEKVFLECVQDMDHENMFWYRQDPGLGLRLIYFSYDVKMKEKGDIPEGYSVSREKKERFSLILESASTNQTSMYLCASSFPEPSDRAGEQYFGPGTRLTVT.

This clonotype was seen many times. The rearrangement links TRBV11-1 to TRBJ1-3, with D possibly being TRBD1 (5 bases). CDR1 and CDR2 (germline): SGHAT, FQDESV (reference sequence). V was cut by 10 bases and J by 0 bases, with 10 bases left in between. The CDR3 is 13 residues long. The CDR3 is CATGPDSGNTIYF. CDR3 coding DNA: TGTGCCACGGGACCAGACTCTGGAAACACCATATATTTT.

This clonotype was observed at least ten times. The chain links TRBV28 to TRBJ1-1, with D possibly TRBD1 on 6 matching bases. The CDR3 contains 14 residues. Looked up from germline, CDR1 is MDHEN and CDR2 is SYDVKM. V dropped 5 bases and J dropped 1 base, with 11 bases sitting between them. The CDR3 region is CASSRRGPNTEAFF. The CDR3 bases are TGTGCCAGCAGTCGCAGGGGCCCGAACACTGAAGCTTTCTTT.

This sequence joins TRBV5-1 and TRBJ2-7, with D possibly being TRBD1 or TRBD2 (5 bases each). From germline, CDR1 is SGHRS and CDR2 YFSETQ. The CDR3 is made up of 16 amino acids. V dropped 0 bases and J dropped 2 bases, with 15 bases sitting between them. CDR3 sequence (DNA): TGCGCCAGCAGCTTGGAAACCGGGACCGAAACCTACGAGCAGTACTTC. Translating gives CASSLETGTETYEQYF.

This chain connects TRBV5-1 to TRBJ2-2, with TRBD2 matching over 12 bases. Germline values: CDR1 SGHRS, CDR2 YFSETQ. With V trimmed by 2 bases and J by 4 bases, 12 bases remained unmatched. CDR3 length: 19 residues. The DNA for the CDR3 is TGCGCCAGCAGCTTACCCAATACACTAGCGGGAGGCTCCACCGGGGAGCTGTTTTTT. This codes for CASSLPNTLAGGSTGELFF.